Shown below are 19 T cell receptor beta chains from a single sample sequenced in a study of blood T cell repertoires in COVID-19. Some clones are missing from TCRdb's copy, which holds only in-frame ones; the method was immunoSEQ multiplex PCR. The sample lists 250,000 to 300,000 clones, 70% to 90% occurring once. Sequencing was carried out using peripheral blood. These receptors all come from a woman aged 30 to 39 with active or convalescent COVID-19.

Details on this clone: The junction shows a germline mismatch at one end, possibly a read error. The chain combines TRBV23-1 with TRBJ1-5; D call uncertain. TRBV23-1 is noted as an ORF with a role that remains uncertain. This CDR3 is built from 10 residues. The chain's CDR3 is CASSQSKHQF. The DNA of the CDR3 is TGCGCCAGCAGTCAATCGAAGCACCAATTT.

V and J are TRBV3-1 (or the pseudogene TRBV3-2) and TRBJ1-2, with 10 bases aligning to TRBD1. Trimming took 4 bases from V and 4 from J; bases not matched to a gene: 9. This CDR3 contains 16 residues. Per the germline V gene, CDR1 is LGHDT and CDR2 is YNNKEL (reference sequence). The CDR3 reads CASSLEATGGLYGYTF. The DNA of the CDR3 is TGTGCCAGCAGCCTAGAGGCGACAGGGGGCCTCTATGGCTACACCTTC.

This clone has a single count. CDR3 sequence (DNA): TGTGCCAGCAGCTTATATCCTGTATTTAGCGGGGGGGCCAGTGGTGAGCAGTTCTTC. Translating it yields CASSLYPVFSGGASGEQFF. This rearrangement joins TRBV7-2 to TRBJ2-1; 11 bases fit TRBD2. CDR1 and CDR2 from the germline V gene are SGHTA and FQGNSA. This CDR3 spans 19 amino acids. V was clipped by 2 bases and J by 9 bases; unmatched bases: 18.

The chain couples TRBV5-6 to TRBJ1-1, with 7 bases aligning to TRBD1. The CDR3 is 13 amino acids. Per the germline V gene, CDR1 is SGHDT and CDR2 is YYEEEE. The ends lost 3 bases at V and 6 bases at J; junction bases unmatched: 5. CDR3 protein: CASSSDRAPEAFF. The DNA of the CDR3 is TGTGCCAGCAGCTCCGACAGGGCTCCTGAAGCTTTCTTT.

The chain employs TRBV30 and TRBJ2-3; D may be TRBD1 (6 bases). Trimming pared 1 base from V and 3 bases from J, leaving 8 bases between. From germline, CDR1 is GTSNPN and CDR2 SVGIG (reference sequence). The CDR3 sequence is 13 residues long. The CDR3 here is CAWSAQGTDTQYF. CDR3 in DNA: TGTGCCTGGAGTGCACAGGGAACAGATACGCAGTATTTT.

The count of this clone is one. The chain uses TRBV21-1 and TRBJ2-1; the table gives TRBD2 as D, unverified against the DNA. TRBV21-1 is given as a pseudogene. The CDR3 has 16 amino acids. As DNA, the CDR3 is TGTGCCAGCAGCGTTGGACTAGCGGGGATTTATAGTGAGCAGTTCTTC. Protein product: CASSVGLAGIYSEQFF.

The J gene is TRBJ2-3, the V gene TRBV19, with 12 bases aligning to TRBD2. Germline V gene sequence: CDR1 LNHDA, CDR2 SQIVND (reference sequence). The V gene end was trimmed by 8 bases and the J gene end by 2 bases; junction bases not matched to a gene: 5. The CDR3 consists of 15 residues. CDR3 protein: CASRLAGANTDTQYF. The DNA for the CDR3 is TGTGCCAGTCGACTAGCGGGGGCAAACACAGATACGCAGTATTTT.

This chain joins TRBV27 and TRBJ2-5; D may be TRBD1 (5 bases). Trimming removed 2 bases at V and 4 bases at J, with 5 bases between. There are 12 residues in the CDR3. The germline V gene has CDR1 MNHEY and CDR2 SMNVEV (reference sequence). CDR3 in DNA: TGTGCCAGCAGTTTAAGGGGAGAGACCCAGTACTTC. This encodes CASSLRGETQYF.

The gene calls are TRBV27 and TRBJ2-1, with 12 bases lining up with TRBD2. Germline loops: CDR1 MNHEY, CDR2 SMNVEV (reference sequence). The CDR3 loop spans 14 amino acids. Trimming removed 5 bases from V and 8 bases from J; junction bases left unmatched: 4. The CDR3 loop is CASSPSGGAYEQFF. The DNA for the CDR3 is TGTGCCAGCAGTCCTAGCGGGGGGGCATATGAGCAGTTCTTC.

The chain recombines TRBV6-6 with TRBJ1-5; 8 bases map to TRBD1. The CDR3 covers 15 residues. Germline loops: CDR1 MNHNY, CDR2 SVGAGI (reference sequence). V was pared by 6 bases and J by 2 bases, with 6 bases of the junction left unmatched. The CDR3 sequence: CASRTDREGNQPQHF. The CDR3 DNA reads as TGTGCCAGCAGGACGGACAGGGAGGGCAATCAGCCCCAGCATTTT.

The chain couples TRBV6-5 to TRBJ1-5; TRBD1 matches at 8 bases. The J segment lost 7 bases and the V segment lost 4 bases, leaving 6 bases of the junction unmatched. Per the germline V gene, CDR1 is MNHEY and CDR2 is SVGAGI. This CDR3 has 14 amino acids. The CDR3 sequence: CASSLDRGKQPQHF. In DNA form, the CDR3 reads TGTGCCAGCAGTTTAGACAGGGGTAAACAGCCCCAGCATTTT.

The chain employs TRBV7-9 and TRBJ1-3; D gene unclear. V was shortened by 3 bases and J by 2 bases, with 8 bases between the two germline ends. The CDR3 runs to 14 residues. Germline loops: CDR1 SEHNR, CDR2 FQNEAQ (reference sequence). The CDR3 nucleotides are TGTGCCAGCAGCTTTGCGGGAGCTGGAAACACCATATATTTT. It specifies CASSFAGAGNTIYF.

The rearrangement links TRBV3-1 (or the pseudogene TRBV3-2) to TRBJ1-2; possible D gene TRBD1, 6 bases. Trimming stripped 4 bases from V and 7 bases from J, with 22 bases between. Germline loops: CDR1 LGHDT, CDR2 YNNKEL (reference sequence). There are 16 residues in the CDR3. In DNA, the CDR3 is TGTGCCAGCAGCCCAGCGGCGGGGGGCGCGGCGGCTGGCTACACCTTC. It is translated as CASSPAAGGAAAGYTF.

V gene TRBV9 combines with J gene TRBJ2-7, with 11 bases fitting TRBD1. This CDR3 has 15 residues. The V gene end was trimmed by 4 bases and the J gene end by 3 bases; junction bases not matched to a gene: 6. Germline lookup yields CDR1 SGDLS and CDR2 YYNGEE. The DNA of the CDR3 is TGTGCCAGCAGCCCTCGGACAGGGGGCTACTACGAGCAGTACTTC. Translated, it gives CASSPRTGGYYEQYF.

This clone was observed once. The chain combines TRBV25-1 with TRBJ1-2, with D maybe TRBD1 (5 bases). V lost 0 bases and J 2 bases, leaving 7 bases between the germline ends. The CDR3 is made up of 14 amino acids. CDR1 and CDR2 (germline): MGHDK, SYGVNS. The CDR3 spells CASSEYGGNYGYTF. The CDR3 region has the DNA TGTGCCAGCAGTGAATACGGGGGGAACTATGGCTACACCTTC.

This chain links TRBV28 with TRBJ1-5, with 7 bases that match TRBD1. CDR1 and CDR2 (germline): MDHEN, SYDVKM. J was trimmed by 4 bases and V by 2 bases; bases with no gene match: 5. CDR3 length: 15 amino acids. CDR3 amino acids: CASSLLGTVNQPQHF. The CDR3 DNA reads as TGTGCCAGCAGTTTACTGGGGACAGTTAATCAGCCCCAGCATTTT.

This clone was seen just once. The chain carries TRBV5-6 and TRBJ1-6; TRBD1 matches at 8 bases. V shed 2 bases and J 7 bases; nucleotides not matched to a gene: 5. This CDR3 has 15 residues. Per germline, CDR1 SGHDT and CDR2 YYEEEE. The CDR3 spells CASSFRDRLNSPLHF. In DNA, the CDR3 is TGTGCCAGCAGCTTCCGGGACAGGTTGAATTCACCCCTCCACTTT. The variable domain in full, with the rest retrieved from reference TRBV5-6 and TRBJ1-6, is DAGVTQSPTHLIKTRGQQVTLRCSPKSGHDTVSWYQQALGQGPQFIFQYYEEEERQRGNFPDRFSGHQFPNYSSELNVNALLLGDSALYLCASSFRDRLNSPLHFGNGTRLTVT.

The V call is TRBV7-2, the J call TRBJ2-3; D gene uncertain. The CDR3 loop spans 14 amino acids. CDR1 and CDR2 from the germline V gene are SGHTA and FQGNSA. V was trimmed by 7 bases and J by 4 bases, leaving 15 bases between them. CDR3 nucleotide sequence: TGTGCCAGCATCTTGGGCCGGCCCCCAGATACGCAGTATTTT. This translates into CASILGRPPDTQYF.

This clone appeared a single time. The chain uses TRBV19 and TRBJ1-2, with D maybe TRBD1 (6 bases). Per germline, CDR1 LNHDA and CDR2 SQIVND (reference sequence). V lost 5 bases and J 4 bases, leaving 11 bases between the germline ends. The CDR3 spans 13 residues. CDR3 sequence: CASSPDRTYGYTF. The CDR3 DNA sequence: TGTGCCAGTAGTCCCGACAGGACCTATGGCTACACCTTC.